This entry concerns a single TCR beta chain. Its target is not known. Germline-derived CDR1 and CDR2 are MNHEY and SVGAGI. The CDR3 is made up of 16 amino acids. V shed 0 bases, J shed 6 bases, and the junction held 4 bases outside the gene matches. This PCR relied on a set of 60 Vbeta primers and 13 Jbeta primers. Some clones are missing from TCRdb's copy, which holds only in-frame ones; the method was immunoSEQ multiplex PCR. The sample carries around 170,000 clones, approximately 81% recorded once. This entry is derived from a study of cytomegalovirus exposure and HLA in healthy donors. Whole-study results and caveats: The authors listed some 150 TCR beta chains as cytomegalovirus-associated. Later analysis demonstrated an association between a missense DCLRE1C variant and TCR beta V- and J-gene trimming. Later analysis identified several of the most significant clusters that appeared linked to common viral pathogens. In an earlier analysis, in several hundred donors, most V segments appeared productive either ~87% or ~30% of the time.

This sequence was found in a man between 50 and 59 years old in good health and CMV-seronegative. J is TRBJ1-6 and V is TRBV6-5, with 8 positions matching TRBD1. The sequenced sample was PBMCs. CDR3 loop: CASSYSAGQGNSPLHF. For the CDR3, the DNA is TGTGCCAGCAGTTACTCCGCAGGACAGGGTAATTCACCCCTCCACTTT.